This T cell receptor beta chain was documented in a study of blood T cell repertoires in COVID-19. Study-level information: Acute and convalescent COVID-19 specimens originated in the United States, Italy and Spain.

TCRdb's copy holds only in-frame clones and misses some; the assay was immunoSEQ multiplex PCR. The sample gives fewer than 150,000 clones, 75% to 90% of which show up once; approximately 20% is in the top ten. The CDR3 contains 14 residues. Germline CDR1 MDHEN, CDR2 SYDVKM. V shed 3 bases and J 7 bases; nucleotides not matched to a gene: 7. The sequence was obtained from a woman aged 45-65 years who had recovered from COVID-19. Sample: peripheral blood. J is TRBJ2-5 and V is TRBV28, with 8 positions matching TRBD2. CDR3 region: CASSFAGGPSTQYF. The CDR3 DNA is TGTGCCAGCAGTTTTGCGGGGGGACCCTCGACCCAGTACTTC.